This T cell receptor (beta chain) was recovered during a study of control samples from healthy donors and cancer patients. V lost 4 bases, J lost 6 bases, and 12 bases lay in between. CDR3 length equals 14 residues. Germline loops: CDR1 MRHNA, CDR2 SNTAGT. Here immunoSEQ multiplex PCR was the method, and the copy in TCRdb shows in-frame clones only, minus some. The sample lists roughly 220,000 clones, just under 95% occurring once. Sequenced input: blood. J is TRBJ2-2 and V is TRBV6-4, with a tentative D call TRBD2 (6 bases). The origin of this receptor is a man aged 50 to 60 in good health. The CDR3 spells CASSADWGAGELFF. The CDR3 DNA reads as TGTGCCAGCAGTGCCGACTGGGGGGCCGGGGAGCTGTTTTTT.